What follows are 9 T cell receptor beta chains derived from one specimen sequenced in a study of T cell responses to AZD1222 COVID-19 vaccine. Using immunoSEQ multiplex PCR, the repertoire was profiled, and TCRdb retains in-frame clones only, with some absent. The sample includes more than 150,000 clones, 90% seen only once; the top ten take less than 2%. Sequencing was performed on peripheral blood, taken on day 0 of AZD1222 vaccination. These receptors all come from an adult in good health.

This clone was recorded only once. In DNA form, the CDR3 reads TGTGCCAGCAGTCCCCAGGGGTGGACTGAAGCTTTCTTT. Translated, it gives CASSPQGWTEAFF. The V and J genes are TRBV28 and TRBJ1-1; a possible D gene is TRBD1 (6 bases). In germline, CDR1 is MDHEN, CDR2 SYDVKM. There are 13 residues in the CDR3. The V end lost 5 bases, the J end lost 5 bases, and 12 bases lay between the germline ends. Complete variable domain (other parts from reference TRBV28 and TRBJ1-1): DVKVTQSSRYLVKRTGEKVFLECVQDMDHENMFWYRQDPGLGLRLIYFSYDVKMKEKGDIPEGYSVSREKKERFSLILESASTNQTSMYLCASSPQGWTEAFFGQGTRLTVV.

The V and J genes are TRBV28 and TRBJ1-1, with 11 bases identical to TRBD1. Per the germline V gene, CDR1 is MDHEN and CDR2 is SYDVKM. The CDR3 loop spans 15 amino acids. J was trimmed by 4 bases and V by 7 bases; bases with no gene match: 8. The CDR3 DNA reads TGTGCCAGCATCGGGACAGGGGGGGTTCGCACTGAAGCTTTCTTT. As protein: CASIGTGGVRTEAFF. Looking up the rest from reference TRBV28 and TRBJ1-1 gives the full variable domain: DVKVTQSSRYLVKRTGEKVFLECVQDMDHENMFWYRQDPGLGLRLIYFSYDVKMKEKGDIPEGYSVSREKKERFSLILESASTNQTSMYLCASIGTGGVRTEAFFGQGTRLTVV.

The chain is built from TRBV7-2 and TRBJ2-5; no definite D call. This CDR3 contains 12 residues. V was clipped by 1 base and J by 6 bases, with 6 bases between them. CDR1 is SGHTA, CDR2 FQGNSA, per germline. This CDR3 reads CASSLDVQTQYF. As DNA, the CDR3 is TGTGCCAGCAGCTTAGATGTTCAGACCCAGTACTTC.

The gene calls are TRBV4-1 and TRBJ2-7; 8 bases are shared with TRBD2. V lost 0 bases to trimming and J lost 0 bases; unmatched junction nucleotides: 10. Germline V gene data show CDR1 as MGHRA and CDR2 as YSYEKL. The CDR3 length is 18 residues. The CDR3 DNA reads as TGCGCCAGCAGCCAAGAACCCTATACTAGCGGAAGCTCCTACGAGCAGTACTTC. Protein: CASSQEPYTSGSSYEQYF.

This chain links TRBV7-8 with TRBJ2-5; 12 bases agree with TRBD2. Per the germline V gene, CDR1 is SGHVS and CDR2 is FQNEAQ. This CDR3 is built from 16 residues. Trimming took 1 base from V and 4 from J; bases not matched to a gene: 4. CDR3 DNA sequence: TGTGCCAGCAGCTTAGGGGTGACTAGCGGGAGAGAGACCCAGTACTTC. Protein sequence: CASSLGVTSGRETQYF.

The chain is built from TRBV3-1 (or the pseudogene TRBV3-2) and TRBJ1-3; D is perhaps TRBD1 (5 bases). Trimming left V 2 bases short and J 0 bases short, with 8 bases between. CDR3 length: 15 residues. From germline, CDR1 is LGHDT and CDR2 YNNKEL (reference sequence). This chain's CDR3 is CASSQRQSSGNTIYF. The CDR3 nucleotides are TGTGCCAGCAGCCAAAGACAGAGCTCTGGAAACACCATATATTTT.

The rearrangement uses TRBV4-2 and TRBJ2-7; D unclear. The CDR3 has 14 amino acids. CDR1 is LGHNA, CDR2 YNFKEQ, per germline. V shed 0 bases and J shed 3 bases, with 9 bases lying between them. The CDR3 region is CASSQEALGYEQYF. The CDR3 DNA follows: TGTGCCAGCAGCCAAGAGGCCTTGGGCTACGAGCAGTACTTC.

The chain links TRBV27 to TRBJ1-1, with D possibly being TRBD1 (5 bases). Per germline, CDR1 MNHEY and CDR2 SMNVEV (reference sequence). Trimming took 5 bases from V and 0 from J, leaving 19 bases between them. CDR3 length: 17 residues. The CDR3 sequence is CASSRAGPSGLNTEAFF. The CDR3 coding sequence is TGTGCCAGCAGTCGTGCGGGCCCTTCGGGGCTGAACACTGAAGCTTTCTTT.

The V gene is TRBV9, the J gene TRBJ2-1, with a weak D call TRBD2 (6 bases). Germline lookup yields CDR1 SGDLS and CDR2 YYNGEE. V shed 4 bases and J shed 0 bases, with 14 bases lying between them. There are 16 residues in the CDR3. CDR3: CASSFSGESSYNEQFF. CDR3 DNA: TGTGCCAGCAGCTTTAGCGGTGAGAGCTCCTACAATGAGCAGTTCTTC. Full variable domain (rest looked up from reference TRBV9 and TRBJ2-1): DSGVTQTPKHLITATGQRVTLRCSPRSGDLSVYWYQQSLDQGLQFLIQYYNGEERAKGNILERFSAQQFPDLHSELNLSSLELGDSALYFCASSFSGESSYNEQFFGPGTRLTVL.